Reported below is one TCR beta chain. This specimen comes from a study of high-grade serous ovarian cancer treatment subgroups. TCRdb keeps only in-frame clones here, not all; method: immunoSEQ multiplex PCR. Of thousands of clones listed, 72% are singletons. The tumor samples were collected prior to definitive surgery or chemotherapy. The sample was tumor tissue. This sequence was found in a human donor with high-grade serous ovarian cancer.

This chain's CDR3 is CASSMGTTYSTDTQYF. CDR3 in DNA: TGTGCCAGTAGTATGGGGACTACCTATAGCACAGATACGCAGTATTTT. V gene TRBV19 combines with J gene TRBJ2-3; 7 bases fit TRBD2. Germline CDR1 LNHDA, CDR2 SQIVND (reference sequence). This CDR3 has 16 amino acids. V was pared by 3 bases and J by 0 bases, with 6 bases of the junction left unmatched.